This T cell receptor beta chain was found in a study of CD8 T cells in ankylosing spondylitis. Study results and caveats: Significant enrichment of disease-linked clones was reported in matched ankylosing spondylitis synovial fluid. Blood from ankylosing spondylitis patients appeared to carry a characteristic roughly 8-variant TCR beta motif. Both synovial fluid and blood in reactive arthritis had previously been reported to carry some motif variants. The authors found the disease-linked clones to be CD8+ and relatively rare in peripheral blood.

V lost 0 bases, J lost 5 bases, and 8 bases stayed unmatched. The CDR3 sequence is 17 residues long. The germline V gene has CDR1 LGHNT and CDR2 FRNRAP. Molecular-barcoded quantitative 5'-RACE produced these TCR beta libraries. TCRdb re-called the 5' RACE reads with MiXCR, one entry per CDR3 protein. Among roughly 470,000 distinct CDR3 sequences listed, around 26% were seen once. About this clonotype itself: What it binds is not known.

Sequencing used blood, either unsorted or a sorted T cell fraction (not recorded which). The chain combines TRBV12-5 with TRBJ2-3; 10 positions match TRBD2. The TCR comes from a male donor with ankylosing spondylitis. In DNA form, the CDR3 reads TGTGCTAGTGGTTTGGTAAGGCTAGCGGGAGTTGGAGATACGCAGTATTTT. It encodes CASGLVRLAGVGDTQYF.